These 21 T cell receptor beta chains originate from one sample sequenced in a study of blood T cell repertoires in COVID-19. TCRdb's table, derived via immunoSEQ multiplex PCR, lists solely in-frame clones and lacks some. The sample has roughly 440,000 clones, more than 70% seen once; the top ten hold over 9.5%. The material sequenced was peripheral blood. These receptors were collected from a woman between 50 and 59 years old with COVID-19, enrolled during active disease.

The chain is built from TRBV5-6 and TRBJ1-1, with D possibly TRBD1 on 5 matching bases. The CDR3 runs 13 residues. The germline gives CDR1 SGHDT, CDR2 YYEEEE. Trimming shortened V by 4 bases and J by 3 bases, and 10 bases separated the two germline ends. CDR3 in DNA: TGTGCCAGCAGCCGGACATATTACACTGAAGCTTTCTTT. As protein: CASSRTYYTEAFF.

The V and J genes are TRBV9 and TRBJ2-1, with TRBD2 matching over 9 bases. CDR3 size: 17 residues. Unmatched junction bases numbered 4, after V lost 0 bases and J lost 0 bases. Germline V CDR1 and CDR2: SGDLS, YYNGEE. The CDR3 DNA is TGTGCCAGCAGCGTAGAGAGAGCGGGGGGCTCCTACAATGAGCAGTTCTTC. Amino acids: CASSVERAGGSYNEQFF. Looking up the rest from reference TRBV9 and TRBJ2-1 gives the full variable domain: DSGVTQTPKHLITATGQRVTLRCSPRSGDLSVYWYQQSLDQGLQFLIQYYNGEERAKGNILERFSAQQFPDLHSELNLSSLELGDSALYFCASSVERAGGSYNEQFFGPGTRLTVL.

This chain links TRBV11-3 with TRBJ2-1; possible D gene TRBD2, 7 bases. This CDR3 has 15 residues. V was shortened by 1 base and J by 4 bases, with 11 bases between the two germline ends. CDR1 SGHNT and CDR2 YENEEA come from the germline V gene. This CDR3 is CASSLGAGAYNEQFF. In DNA form, the CDR3 reads TGTGCCAGCAGCTTAGGGGCGGGGGCGTACAATGAGCAGTTCTTC.

The DNA for the CDR3 is TGTGCCACTTCAATCGAAGGGGGTGAGCAGTTCTTC. Translated, it gives CATSIEGGEQFF. The J gene is TRBJ2-1, the V gene TRBV6-5, with D possibly being TRBD1 (6 bases). Germline V gene sequence: CDR1 MNHEY, CDR2 SVGAGI. Trimming took off 10 bases at V and 9 bases at J, with 16 bases between the two ends. The CDR3 loop spans 12 amino acids.

The gene calls are TRBV11-3 and TRBJ2-3, with 8 bases fitting TRBD2. The V and J ends lost 2 bases and 6 bases, in that order; junction bases with no gene match: 4. This CDR3 is built from 14 residues. Germline V CDR1 and CDR2: SGHNT, YENEEA. CDR3 nucleotides: TGTGCCAGCAGCTTAAGACTAGCGTCGGATACGCAGTATTTT. This gives the protein CASSLRLASDTQYF.

The rearrangement uses TRBV7-2 and TRBJ2-7; 7 bases map to TRBD1. The junction had 5 bases not matched to a gene; V was cut back by 3 bases and J by 0 bases. This CDR3 region has 15 residues. Germline V gene sequence: CDR1 SGHTA, CDR2 FQGNSA. The CDR3 loop is CASSFQGTASYEQYF. The DNA for the CDR3 is TGTGCCAGCAGCTTTCAAGGGACAGCCTCCTACGAGCAGTACTTC.

The gene calls are TRBV28 and TRBJ1-2; D is uncertain. The CDR3 contains 15 residues. Trimming pared 3 bases from V and 1 base from J, leaving 12 bases between. Germline loops: CDR1 MDHEN, CDR2 SYDVKM. The CDR3 DNA follows: TGTGCCAGCAGTTTCGTCAGCGTGAGTAACTATGGCTACACCTTC. Translation gives CASSFVSVSNYGYTF.

The CDR3 region has the DNA TGCGCCAGGACCCCCTTACAGGGCCCCTATAATTCACCCCTCCACTTT. This gives the protein CARTPLQGPYNSPLHF. This chain uses TRBV10-1 with TRBJ1-6; D may be TRBD1 (6 bases). This CDR3 comprises 16 residues. The germline gives CDR1 WNHNN, CDR2 SYGVQD (reference sequence). The germline V and J ends were trimmed by 9 bases and 2 bases, with 17 bases remaining between them.

This clone was seen only a few times. This rearrangement joins TRBV15 to TRBJ1-1; tentative D call: TRBD1 (6 bases). CDR3 size: 15 residues. The germline V gene has CDR1 LNHNV and CDR2 YYDKDF (reference sequence). V lost 1 base, J lost 6 bases, and 15 bases lay in between. CDR3 bases: TGTGCCACCAGCAGAGGAGGAACAGGGCAACCTGAAGCTTTCTTT. This gives the protein CATSRGGTGQPEAFF. The full variable domain, rest sourced from reference TRBV15 and TRBJ1-1, is DAMVIQNPRYQVTQFGKPVTLSCSQTLNHNVMYWYQQKSSQAPKLLFHYYDKDFNNEADTPDNFQSRRPNTSFCFLDIRSPGLGDTAMYLCATSRGGTGQPEAFFGQGTRLTVV.

This chain joins TRBV7-3 and TRBJ1-1; D unclear. V dropped 2 bases and J dropped 1 base, with 8 bases sitting between them. CDR3 length equals 14 residues. In germline, CDR1 is SGHTA, CDR2 FQGTGA. The chain's CDR3 is CASSLSVRNTEAFF. The CDR3 DNA is TGTGCCAGCAGCTTATCCGTGAGGAACACTGAAGCTTTCTTT. Supplemented by reference TRBV7-3 and TRBJ1-1, the full variable domain reads GAGVSQTPSNKVTEKGKYVELRCDPISGHTALYWYRQSLGQGPEFLIYFQGTGAADDSGLPNDRFFAVRPEGSVSTLKIQRTERGDSAVYLCASSLSVRNTEAFFGQGTRLTVV.

V and J are TRBV10-2 and TRBJ1-4, with TRBD1 identical over 10 bases. Germline CDR1 reads WSHSY; CDR2 reads SAAADI. The CDR3 spans 16 residues. The V gene end was trimmed by 1 base and the J gene end by 7 bases; junction bases not matched to a gene: 6. The CDR3 nucleotides read TGCGCCAGCAGTGAGTTGTTGGGACAGGGGCGTGAAAAACTGTTTTTT. This codes for CASSELLGQGREKLFF.

Only one count was recorded for this clone. The V call is TRBV12-3 or TRBV12-4, the J call TRBJ2-1; 7 nucleotides line up with TRBD1. This CDR3 is 12 amino acids long. The J segment lost 5 bases and the V segment lost 6 bases, leaving 1 base of the junction unmatched. The CDR3 sequence: CASSRGNNEQFF. The CDR3 DNA sequence: TGTGCCAGCAGCAGGGGGAACAATGAGCAGTTCTTC.

The chain has TRBV7-3 and TRBJ2-2; D not certain. The CDR3 runs to 13 residues. The V gene lost 4 bases and the J gene lost 7 bases, with 10 bases spanning the gap. Germline V gene data show CDR1 as SGHTA and CDR2 as FQGTGA. The CDR3 protein is CASSSTVHGELFF. The CDR3, as DNA: TGTGCCAGCAGCTCAACAGTACACGGGGAGCTGTTTTTT.

This chain links TRBV27 with TRBJ1-5, with D unclear. The CDR3 contains 13 residues. The V gene's germline CDR1 is MNHEY and CDR2 SMNVEV (reference sequence). V lost 4 bases and J lost 5, with 9 bases in between. CDR3 in DNA: TGTGCCAGCAGTTGGGCCCGTCATCAGCCCCAGCATTTT. Translation: CASSWARHQPQHF.

This chain joins TRBV30 and TRBJ1-3, with 8 bases matching TRBD1. The V segment lost 2 bases and the J segment 4 bases; nucleotides outside the gene matches: 1. Germline CDR1 reads GTSNPN; CDR2 reads SVGIG (reference sequence). The CDR3 is made up of 13 amino acids. The CDR3 sequence is CAWSRTGGNTIYF. The CDR3 nucleotides are TGTGCCTGGAGTAGGACAGGGGGAAACACCATATATTTT. Using reference TRBV30 and TRBJ1-3 for the parts outside the CDR3, the full variable domain is SQTIHQWPATLVQPVGSPLSLECTVEGTSNPNLYWYRQAAGRGLQLLFYSVGIGQISSEVPQNLSASRPQDRQFILSSKKLLLSDSGFYLCAWSRTGGNTIYFGEGSWLTVV.

There are a few counts of this clone. The V call is TRBV7-2, the J call TRBJ1-6; 9 bases are a match to TRBD1. This CDR3 region has 16 residues. Germline values: CDR1 SGHTA, CDR2 FQGNSA. The J segment lost 8 bases and the V segment lost 4 bases, leaving 9 bases of the junction unmatched. This chain's CDR3 is CASSWTGASFDSPLHF. The CDR3 bases are TGTGCCAGCAGCTGGACAGGGGCCTCTTTCGATTCACCCCTCCACTTT. Complete variable domain (other parts from reference TRBV7-2 and TRBJ1-6): GAGVSQSPSNKVTEKGKDVELRCDPISGHTALYWYRQSLGQGLEFLIYFQGNSAPDKSGLPSDRFSAERTGGSVSTLTIQRTQQEDSAVYLCASSWTGASFDSPLHFGNGTRLTVT.

J is TRBJ2-7 and V is TRBV6-5; 11 nucleotides agree with TRBD1. Germline trimming cut 11 bases from V and 3 bases from J; bases unmatched to any gene: 9. The CDR3 runs 14 residues. From germline, CDR1 is MNHEY and CDR2 SVGAGI. This CDR3 is CAVSVGTGGYEQYF. As DNA, the CDR3 is TGTGCCGTATCTGTAGGGACAGGGGGCTACGAGCAGTACTTC.

The chain employs TRBV10-3 and TRBJ1-3, with TRBD1 matching over 7 bases. This CDR3 has 14 residues. With V trimmed by 5 bases and J by 7 bases, 8 bases remained unmatched. The germline V gene has CDR1 ENHRY and CDR2 SYGVKD. The CDR3 region is CAISNEGARNTIYF. Written as DNA, the CDR3 is TGTGCCATCAGTAACGAGGGGGCGCGGAACACCATATATTTT.

There are a few counts of this clone. This specimen includes other DNA sequences encoding the same CDR3. This chain joins TRBV4-1 and TRBJ2-3, with D possibly being TRBD2 (5 bases). The CDR3 has 14 amino acids. V was shortened by 1 base and J by 2 bases, with 7 bases between the two germline ends. Germline CDR1 is MGHRA and CDR2 is YSYEKL. The CDR3 spells CASSQARDTDTQYF. In nucleotides, the CDR3 is TGCGCCAGCAGCCAAGCACGGGACACAGATACGCAGTATTTT.

V and J are TRBV5-6 and TRBJ1-2, with a tentative D call TRBD1 (5 bases). V was trimmed by 0 bases and J by 4 bases, leaving 16 bases between them. The CDR3 totals 16 residues. Germline V gene lookup returns CDR1 SGHDT and CDR2 YYEEEE. The CDR3 here is CASSLGRGAGPYGYTF. In DNA, the CDR3 is TGTGCCAGCAGCTTGGGCCGTGGCGCGGGGCCCTATGGCTACACCTTC.

The V and J genes are TRBV5-1 and TRBJ1-1, with TRBD1 identical over 7 bases. The J segment lost 4 bases and the V segment lost 3 bases, leaving 6 bases of the junction unmatched. Germline assignment: CDR1 SGHRS and CDR2 YFSETQ. The CDR3 loop spans 14 amino acids. The CDR3 is CASSSLDRSTEAFF. Written as DNA, the CDR3 is TGCGCCAGCAGCTCTTTGGACAGGTCCACTGAAGCTTTCTTT.